The entry below describes one T cell receptor (beta chain). This clonotype came up a few times. Its antigen is currently not known. No much larger clone is present one base from it, and per-base qualities are unavailable. Libraries were constructed by 5' RACE. Sequencing relied on an Illumina HiSeq 2000. A universal primer binding site was introduced by template switching, and a unique molecular identifier was present in the final cDNA, enabling accurate counting of TCR cDNA molecules. Specific primers in the conserved constant-segment region were used to synthesize first-strand cDNA for the TCR alpha and beta chains. To control for contamination, each cDNA library was double barcoded with a SMART-Mk sample barcode plus Illumina barcodes. Two successive PCR steps introduced TruSeq adapter sequences along with Illumina sample barcodes. The Illumina HiSeq platform was used with custom primers to sequence TCR alpha and beta cDNA libraries. From the authors' description of their analysis: Raw reads were processed with MiGEC to extract unique molecular identifiers, and MiXCR was used to determine CDR3 positions. For each individual, recombination models were inferred using an EM algorithm with the repgenHMM and IGoR tools. Shared clonotypes were analyzed with the tcR package in R, and sharing was normalized by the product of cloneset sizes. To study raw recombination without the effects of thymic and clonal selection, out-of-frame nonproductive sequences were analyzed. In-frame beta chains were kept once TCRdb had trimmed the public reads at Q25 with fastp and called clones with MiXCR. Rows are combined by CDR3 protein, so each entry shows the most common genes and DNA. These V and J calls originate from TCRdb's pipeline instead of the authors' own analysis. This sample has over 200,000 distinct CDR3 sequences in its table, and around 6.5% of those were observed once. The ten largest account for 13% to 15% of the sample.

V is shortened by 6 bases, J by 8 bases, and the region joining them spans 7 bases. From the cysteine through the phenylalanine, the CDR3 covers 11 amino acids. Of all the DNA, just the CDR3 is kept, 33 bases in frame from base 1. CDR1 and CDR2 (MNHNS, SASEGT) derive from the germline V gene. All donors were healthy Caucasians. Three pairs of female monozygotic twins, all aged about 18 to 30 years, were included in the twin cohort. CD4+ and CD8+ T cell populations were isolated with positive isolation kits from Invitrogen. This sample was included in a study of identical twins (dated by TCRdb to the mid-2010s). At the level of the whole study: TCR alpha and beta repertoires from monozygotic twins, unrelated adults of various ages and cord blood were deep-sequenced to test whether fetal clonotypes persist. To rule out contamination, replicate twin experiments were performed at different times with different library preparation protocols. Results and caveats for the whole study, not just this receptor: Compared with coincidental sharing between unrelated individuals, an excess of low generation-probability sequences was observed among out-of-frame TCR alpha sequences shared between twins. Abundant cord blood beta clonotypes had fewer insertions, young adult naive repertoires showed a similar but weaker trend, and memory repertoires showed no such trend. Zero-insertion analyses could be partly confounded by invariant T cells such as MAIT and iNKT, though diverse VJ usage argued against such confounding for most clonotypes. Excess twin sharing in beta out-of-frame sequences was weaker because fewer shared sequences lowered the signal-to-noise ratio. Because the same donors could not be followed over many years, conclusions were based on cross-sectional statistical analysis. In monozygotic twins, recombination models systematically underestimated out-of-frame TCR alpha sharing, but the models matched the sharing seen between unrelated individuals.

The sample was also reused in another study, on T cells expressing NK-cell markers. The second study reports: In sorted CD3+CD56+NKG2C+, CD3+CD56+NKG2C- and CD3+CD56-NKG2C+ T-cell subsets from roughly 8 donors, TCR beta-chain repertoires were profiled. Among the eight sequenced donors, only one was HCMV-seronegative, while the other seven were HCMV-seropositive. In several experiments an anti-gammadeltaTCR antibody was added to restrict sorting to alphabetaTCR-expressing T cells. In six donors, the dominant CD3+CD56+NKG2C+ clonotypes ranked among the top 10 CD8+ clonotypes, making up 1.0-7.0% of CD8+ T cells. Those dominant clonotypes were again the most abundant among CD3+CD56-NKG2C+ cells in a few donors, at roughly 28.3-60.1%. Whether the expanded NKG2C-expressing T cell clones were specific for HCMV antigens remained unclear. The study sequenced eight donors, all healthy volunteers chosen at random: three men and five women. To determine HCMV serostatus, a commercial ELISA kit was used to detect HCMV-specific IgG in serum. Reads were demultiplexed and grouped by UMI with MIGEC, and clonotypes were assembled and quantified with MiTCR. Only TCR cDNA sequences supported by at least two reads were kept to exclude erroneous sequences. The tcR package was used for downstream repertoire analysis, with clonotypes matched between fractions based on CDR3 nucleotide sequence plus V segment. Antigen specificity was annotated against VDJdb with VDJmatch, allowing one amino acid substitution in CDR3.

The source is a woman in her late teens or twenties in good health. Rearrangement joined TRBV6-1 to TRBJ1-4, with the D gene call left open. The sequencing sample was made of CD8+ T cells sorted from blood. The nucleotides are TGTGCCAGCAGCACAGAGGAAAAACTGTTTTTT. The translation is CASSTEEKLFF.